This TCR beta chain is drawn from a study of T cell responses to AZD1222 COVID-19 vaccine. Findings of the study overall: When two AZD1222 doses had been given, Spike-specific TCR breadth and depth rose.

With regard to this clone: No antigen is known for it.

The V and J ends lost 1 base and 2 bases, in that order; junction bases with no gene match: 7. This CDR3 has 18 amino acids. The V gene's germline CDR1 is KGHSH and CDR2 LQKENI. The protocol was immunoSEQ multiplex PCR, while the TCRdb copy is restricted to in-frame clones and leaves out a portion. The data hold about 150,000 clones, with around 90% observed a single time. The receptor comes from an adult who received the AZD1222 COVID-19 vaccine. The sequences come from peripheral blood, collected 28 days after the second AZD1222 dose. The rearrangement links TRBV18 to TRBJ2-2, with 10 bases aligning to TRBD2. CDR3 nucleotide sequence: TGTGCCAGCTCACCACGGCTAGCGGGAGCCGTAAACACCGGGGAGCTGTTTTTT. Amino acids: CASSPRLAGAVNTGELFF.